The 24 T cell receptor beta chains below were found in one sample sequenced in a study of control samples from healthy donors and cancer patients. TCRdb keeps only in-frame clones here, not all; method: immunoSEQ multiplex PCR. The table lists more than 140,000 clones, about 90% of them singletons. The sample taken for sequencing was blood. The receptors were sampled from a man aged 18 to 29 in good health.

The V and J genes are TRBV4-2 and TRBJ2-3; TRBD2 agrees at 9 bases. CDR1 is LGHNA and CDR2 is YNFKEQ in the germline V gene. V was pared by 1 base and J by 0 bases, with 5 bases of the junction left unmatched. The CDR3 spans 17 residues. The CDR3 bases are TGTGCCAGCAGCCAAGGAGGCGGGGGGGCCAGCACAGATACGCAGTATTTT. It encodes CASSQGGGGASTDTQYF.

CDR3 amino acids: CASSPGWDRGSGSSPLHF. As DNA, the CDR3 is TGTGCCAGCTCACCCGGATGGGACAGGGGCTCGGGCAGTTCACCCCTCCACTTT. The chain combines TRBV18 with TRBJ1-6, with TRBD1 matching 10 bases. The CDR3 length is 18 residues. CDR1 KGHSH and CDR2 LQKENI come from the germline V gene. V gave up 3 bases and J gave up 9 bases; unmatched junction bases: 14.

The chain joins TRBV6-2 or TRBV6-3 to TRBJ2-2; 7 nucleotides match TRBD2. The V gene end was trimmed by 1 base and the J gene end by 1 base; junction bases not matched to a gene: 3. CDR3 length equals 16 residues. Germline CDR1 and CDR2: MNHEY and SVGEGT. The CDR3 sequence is CASSYLGGGNTGELFF. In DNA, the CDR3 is TGTGCCAGCAGTTACTTAGGCGGGGGGAACACCGGGGAGCTGTTTTTT.

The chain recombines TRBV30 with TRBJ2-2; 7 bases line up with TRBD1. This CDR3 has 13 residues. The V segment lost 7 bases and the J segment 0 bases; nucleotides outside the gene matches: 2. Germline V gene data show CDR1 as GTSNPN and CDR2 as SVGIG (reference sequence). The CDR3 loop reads CAYTGANTGELFF. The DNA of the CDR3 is TGTGCCTACACAGGGGCGAACACCGGGGAGCTGTTTTTT.

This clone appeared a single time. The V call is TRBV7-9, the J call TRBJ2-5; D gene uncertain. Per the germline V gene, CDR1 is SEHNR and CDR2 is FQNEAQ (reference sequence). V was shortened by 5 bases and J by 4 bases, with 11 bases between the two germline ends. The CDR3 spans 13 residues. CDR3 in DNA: TGTGCCAGCAGCGTACTGACGGGAGAGACCCAGTACTTC. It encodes CASSVLTGETQYF. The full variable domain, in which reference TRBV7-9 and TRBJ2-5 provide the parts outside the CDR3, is DTGVSQNPRHKITKRGQNVTFRCDPISEHNRLYWYRQTLGQGPEFLTYFQNEAQLEKSRLLSDRFSAERPKGSFSTLEIQRTEQGDSAMYLCASSVLTGETQYFGPGTRLLVL.

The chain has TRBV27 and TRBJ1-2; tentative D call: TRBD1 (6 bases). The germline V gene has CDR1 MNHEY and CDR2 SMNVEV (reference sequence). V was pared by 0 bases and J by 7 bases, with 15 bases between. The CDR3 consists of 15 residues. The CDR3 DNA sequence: TGTGCCAGCAGTTTATCCCAGGGCCCCAGGGGTGGCTACACCTTC. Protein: CASSLSQGPRGGYTF.

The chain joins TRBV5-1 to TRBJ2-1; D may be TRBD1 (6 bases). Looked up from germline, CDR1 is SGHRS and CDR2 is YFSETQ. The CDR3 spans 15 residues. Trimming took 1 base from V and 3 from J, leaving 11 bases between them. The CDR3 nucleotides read TGCGCCAGCAGCTTGCAAAGGGGGTACTACAATGAGCAGTTCTTC. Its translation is CASSLQRGYYNEQFF.

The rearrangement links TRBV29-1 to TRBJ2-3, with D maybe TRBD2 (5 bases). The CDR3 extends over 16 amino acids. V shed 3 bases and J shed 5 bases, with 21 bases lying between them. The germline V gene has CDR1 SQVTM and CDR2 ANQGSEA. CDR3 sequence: CSVDTTRGVAGDTQYF. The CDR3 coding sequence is TGCAGCGTTGACACGACGCGAGGCGTCGCGGGAGATACGCAGTATTTT.

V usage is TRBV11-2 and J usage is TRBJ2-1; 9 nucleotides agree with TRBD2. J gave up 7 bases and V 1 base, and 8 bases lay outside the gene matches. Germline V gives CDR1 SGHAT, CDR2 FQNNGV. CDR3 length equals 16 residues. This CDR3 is CASSLGRLAGLNEQFF. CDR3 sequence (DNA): TGTGCCAGCAGCTTAGGTCGGCTAGCGGGGTTGAATGAGCAGTTCTTC.

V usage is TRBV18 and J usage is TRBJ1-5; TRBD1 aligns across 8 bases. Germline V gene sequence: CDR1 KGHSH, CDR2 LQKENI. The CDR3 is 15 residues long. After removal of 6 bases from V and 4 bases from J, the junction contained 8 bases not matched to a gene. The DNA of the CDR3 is TGTGCCAGCTCCCCCGGACAGGGACGGAATCAGCCCCAGCATTTT. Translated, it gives CASSPGQGRNQPQHF.

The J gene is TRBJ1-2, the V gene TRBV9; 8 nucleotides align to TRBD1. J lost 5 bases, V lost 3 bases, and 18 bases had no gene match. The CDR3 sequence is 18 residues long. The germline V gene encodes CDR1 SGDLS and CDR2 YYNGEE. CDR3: CASSEYGTGSLGGYGYTF. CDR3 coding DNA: TGTGCCAGCAGCGAATACGGGACAGGTTCTCTCGGGGGTTATGGCTACACCTTC.

This CDR3 reads CASSLGGQPQHF. The CDR3 nucleotides are TGTGCCAGCAGCTTAGGCGGTCAGCCCCAGCATTTT. The rearrangement joins TRBV7-9 to TRBJ1-5; D unclear. Germline CDR1 reads SEHNR; CDR2 reads FQNEAQ (reference sequence). The CDR3 sequence is 12 residues long. V was shortened by 1 base and J by 6 bases, with 4 bases between the two germline ends.

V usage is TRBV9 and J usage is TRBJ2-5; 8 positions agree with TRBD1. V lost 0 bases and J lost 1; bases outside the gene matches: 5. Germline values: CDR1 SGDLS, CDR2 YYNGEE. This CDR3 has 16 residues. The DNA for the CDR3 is TGTGCCAGCAGCGTAGGCACAGGGGGGACCCAAGAGACCCAGTACTTC. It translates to CASSVGTGGTQETQYF. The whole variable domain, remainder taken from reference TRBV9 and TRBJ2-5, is DSGVTQTPKHLITATGQRVTLRCSPRSGDLSVYWYQQSLDQGLQFLIQYYNGEERAKGNILERFSAQQFPDLHSELNLSSLELGDSALYFCASSVGTGGTQETQYFGPGTRLLVL.

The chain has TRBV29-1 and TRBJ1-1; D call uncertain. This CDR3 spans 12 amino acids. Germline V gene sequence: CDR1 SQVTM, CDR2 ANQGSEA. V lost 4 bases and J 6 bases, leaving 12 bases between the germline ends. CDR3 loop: CSVVTVGSEAFF. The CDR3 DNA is TGCAGCGTTGTTACCGTTGGTTCTGAAGCTTTCTTT.

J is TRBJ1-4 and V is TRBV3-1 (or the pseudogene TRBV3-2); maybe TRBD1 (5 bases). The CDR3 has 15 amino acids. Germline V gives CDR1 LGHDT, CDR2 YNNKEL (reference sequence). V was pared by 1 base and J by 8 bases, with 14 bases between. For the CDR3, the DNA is TGTGCCAGCAGCCAAGGGGGAGGGGTAGGAGAAAAACTGTTTTTT. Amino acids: CASSQGGGVGEKLFF.

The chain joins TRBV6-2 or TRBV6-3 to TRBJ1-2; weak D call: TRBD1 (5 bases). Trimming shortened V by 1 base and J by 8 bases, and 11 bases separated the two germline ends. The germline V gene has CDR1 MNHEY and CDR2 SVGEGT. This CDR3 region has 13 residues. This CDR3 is CASSYCRDCGYTF. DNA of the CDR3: TGTGCCAGCAGTTACTGCAGGGACTGCGGCTACACCTTC.

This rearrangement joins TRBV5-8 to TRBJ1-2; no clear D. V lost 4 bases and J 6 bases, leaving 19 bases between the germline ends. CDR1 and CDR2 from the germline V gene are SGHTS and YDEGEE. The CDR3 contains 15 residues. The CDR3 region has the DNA TGTGCCAGCAGCACAACCGGGCCTCCGGAGGATGGCTACACCTTC. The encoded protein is CASSTTGPPEDGYTF.

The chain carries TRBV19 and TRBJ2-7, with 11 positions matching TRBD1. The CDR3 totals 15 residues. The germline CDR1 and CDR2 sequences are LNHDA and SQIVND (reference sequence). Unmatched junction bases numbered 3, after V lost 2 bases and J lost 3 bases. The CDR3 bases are TGTGCCAGTAGTATATTTGGGACAGGGGGCTACGAGCAGTACTTC. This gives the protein CASSIFGTGGYEQYF.

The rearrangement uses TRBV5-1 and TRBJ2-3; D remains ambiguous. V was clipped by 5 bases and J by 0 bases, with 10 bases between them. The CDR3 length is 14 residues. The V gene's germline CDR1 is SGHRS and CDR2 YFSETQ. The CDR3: CASSLSASTDTQYF. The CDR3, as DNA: TGCGCCAGCAGTTTGTCAGCTAGCACAGATACGCAGTATTTT.

CDR3 nucleotide sequence: TGTGCCAGTAGTATGGTTGGGTCGCCCTCCACTGGAAACACCATATATTTT. Its protein product is CASSMVGSPSTGNTIYF. The rearrangement links TRBV19 to TRBJ1-3; D is uncertain. CDR1 and CDR2 from the germline V gene are LNHDA and SQIVND (reference sequence). The CDR3 loop spans 17 amino acids. Between the trimmed V and J ends, which lost 3 bases and 2 bases, there was a span of 17 bases. The variable domain in full, completed from reference TRBV19 and TRBJ1-3, reads DGGITQSPKYLFRKEGQNVTLSCEQNLNHDAMYWYRQDPGQGLRLIYYSQIVNDFQKGDIAEGYSVSREKKESFPLTVTSAQKNPTAFYLCASSMVGSPSTGNTIYFGEGSWLTVV.

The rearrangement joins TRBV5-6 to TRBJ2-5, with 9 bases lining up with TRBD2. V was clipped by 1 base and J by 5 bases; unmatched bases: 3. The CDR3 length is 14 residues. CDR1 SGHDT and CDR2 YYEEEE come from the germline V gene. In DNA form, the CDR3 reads TGTGCCAGCAGCTTGCTAGCGGGGCAGGAGACCCAGTACTTC. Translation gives CASSLLAGQETQYF.

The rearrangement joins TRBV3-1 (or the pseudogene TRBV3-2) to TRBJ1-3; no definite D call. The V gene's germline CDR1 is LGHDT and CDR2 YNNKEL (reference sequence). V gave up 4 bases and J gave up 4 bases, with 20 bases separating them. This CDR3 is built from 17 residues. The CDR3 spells CASSPKRGSGLGNTIYF. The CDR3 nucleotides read TGTGCCAGCAGCCCGAAGAGAGGGTCGGGTCTCGGAAACACCATATATTTT.

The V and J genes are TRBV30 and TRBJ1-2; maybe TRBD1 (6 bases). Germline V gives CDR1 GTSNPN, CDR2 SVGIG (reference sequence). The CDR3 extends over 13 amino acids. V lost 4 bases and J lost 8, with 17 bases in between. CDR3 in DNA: TGTGCCTGGATCTCCCGGGGGGGCGGGGGCTACACCTTC. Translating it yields CAWISRGGGGYTF.

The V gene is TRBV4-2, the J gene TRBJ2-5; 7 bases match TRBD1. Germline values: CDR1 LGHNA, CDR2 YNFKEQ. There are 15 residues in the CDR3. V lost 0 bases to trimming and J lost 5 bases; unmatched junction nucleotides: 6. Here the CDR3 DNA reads TGTGCCAGCAGCCAAGAACAGGGGCTGGTGGAGACCCAGTACTTC. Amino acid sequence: CASSQEQGLVETQYF.